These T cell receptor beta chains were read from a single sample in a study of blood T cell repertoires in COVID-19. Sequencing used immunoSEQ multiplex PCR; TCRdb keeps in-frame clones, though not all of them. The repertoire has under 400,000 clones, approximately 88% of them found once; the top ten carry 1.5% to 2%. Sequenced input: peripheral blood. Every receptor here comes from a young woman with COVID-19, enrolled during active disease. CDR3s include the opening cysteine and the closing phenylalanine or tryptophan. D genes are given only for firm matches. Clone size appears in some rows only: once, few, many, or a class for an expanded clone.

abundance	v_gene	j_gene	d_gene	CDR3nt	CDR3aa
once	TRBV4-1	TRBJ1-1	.	TGCGCCAGCAGGGCTGGCCCAGGGAACACTGAAGCTTTCTTT	CASRAGPGNTEAFF
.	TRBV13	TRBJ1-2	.	TGTGCCAGCAGCTTAGGCGGGAGCAGGGCGGGCTTGGGCTATGGCTACACCTTC	CASSLGGSRAGLGYGYTF
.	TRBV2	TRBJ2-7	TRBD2	TGTGCCAGCAGTGAAGGGGACTACCTCTACGAGCAGTACTTC	CASSEGDYLYEQYF
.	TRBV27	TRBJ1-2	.	TGTGCCAGCAGTTTAGGAGTCGGGGACTATGGCTACACCTTC	CASSLGVGDYGYTF
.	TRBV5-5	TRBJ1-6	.	TGTGCCAGCAGCTTGAAGGGGATAGCCAATTCACCCCTCCACTTT	CASSLKGIANSPLHF
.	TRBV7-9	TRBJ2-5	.	TGTGCCAGCAGCTCGGACAGTATTCAGACCCAGTACTTC	CASSSDSIQTQYF
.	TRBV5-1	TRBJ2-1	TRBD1	TGCGCCAGCAGCGAGGGACAGGCGAGGATTTACAATGAGCAGTTCTTC	CASSEGQARIYNEQFF
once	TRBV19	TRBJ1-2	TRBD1	TGTGCCAGTAGTTCCGACAGGGTTGGCTATGGCTACACCTTC	CASSSDRVGYGYTF
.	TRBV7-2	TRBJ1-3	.	TGTGCCAGCAGCCGCCCCGAGACTAGCATATATTTT	CASSRPETSIYF
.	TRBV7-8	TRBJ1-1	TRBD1	TGTGCCAGCAGCTTAGCTAACAGGGGGGCTTTCTTT	CASSLANRGAFF
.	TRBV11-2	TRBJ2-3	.	TGTGCCAGCAGCTTAGGCGGCTTAGTGGGGCCCACGGATACGCAGTATTTT	CASSLGGLVGPTDTQYF
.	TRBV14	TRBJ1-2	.	TGTGCCAGCAGCCAAGATGGCCTCTATGGCTACACCTTC	CASSQDGLYGYTF
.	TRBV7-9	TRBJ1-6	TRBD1	TGTGCCAGCAGCTTTGCCGGGACAGGGGATTCACCCCTCCACTTT	CASSFAGTGDSPLHF
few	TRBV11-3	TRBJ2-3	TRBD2	TGTGCCAGCAGCTTACGGACTAGCGGGGGAAATACGCAGTATTTT	CASSLRTSGGNTQYF
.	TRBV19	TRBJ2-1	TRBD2	TGTGCCAGTACTAGCGGGGGGCCCAGTGAGCAGTTCTTC	CASTSGGPSEQFF
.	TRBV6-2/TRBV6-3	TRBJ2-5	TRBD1	TGTGCCAGCAGCCGTGGGACAGGGGTGTGGGAGACCCAGTACTTC	CASSRGTGVWETQYF
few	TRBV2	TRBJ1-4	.	TGTGCCAGCAGTGAAAGCGAGGTTTCTAATGAAAAACTGTTTTTT	CASSESEVSNEKLFF
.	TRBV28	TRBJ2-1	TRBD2	TGTGCCAGCAGAAGTTCTGGGACTAGCGGGGCCGATGAGCAGTTCTTC	CASRSSGTSGADEQFF
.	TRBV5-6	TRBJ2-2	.	TGTGCCAGCAGCTTGACAGGGTGGGAGCTGTTTTTT	CASSLTGWELFF
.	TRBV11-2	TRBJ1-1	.	TGTGCCAGCAGCTTAGGGTCGGCACTTGGAGGGACTGAAGCTTTCTTT	CASSLGSALGGTEAFF
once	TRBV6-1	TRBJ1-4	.	TGTGCCAGCAGCCCAGGCTTTGGTGAAAAACTGTTTTTT	CASSPGFGEKLFF
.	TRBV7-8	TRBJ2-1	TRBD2	TGTGCCAGCAGCGTAAGCCGGGGGGGTGAGCAGTTCTTC	CASSVSRGGEQFF
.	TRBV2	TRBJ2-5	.	TGTGCCAGCAAGGAGGGGTTGGAGACCCAGTACTTC	CASKEGLETQYF
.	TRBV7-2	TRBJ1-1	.	TGTGCCAGCAGCTGGGCGGGCACTGAAGCTTTCTTT	CASSWAGTEAFF
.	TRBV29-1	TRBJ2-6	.	TGCAGCGTTGCGGGGGACTCTGGGGCCAACGTCCTGACTTTC	CSVAGDSGANVLTF
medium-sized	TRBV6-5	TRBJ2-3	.	TGTGCCAGCAGTTACTCGACAGGTGTGCCAGATACGCAGTATTTT	CASSYSTGVPDTQYF
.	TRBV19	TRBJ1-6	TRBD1	TGTGCCAGTAGTTTGACAGGGGGCGCGAGACATAATTCACCCCTCCACTTT	CASSLTGGARHNSPLHF
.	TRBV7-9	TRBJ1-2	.	TGTGCCAGCATCCAGGGAATATATGGCTACACCTTC	CASIQGIYGYTF
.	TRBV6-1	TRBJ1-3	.	TGTGCCAGCAGTGAGTTTGCCCCCGGGTCTGGAAACACCATATATTTT	CASSEFAPGSGNTIYF
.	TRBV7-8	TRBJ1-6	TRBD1	TGTGCCAGCAGCGTATACAGGGGACCAAATTCACCCCTCCACTTT	CASSVYRGPNSPLHF
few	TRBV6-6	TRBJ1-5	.	TGTGCCAGCAGTCAACTCCTCCAGCCCCAGCATTTT	CASSQLLQPQHF
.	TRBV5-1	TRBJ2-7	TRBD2	TGCGCCAGCAGCTTTTCGACTAGCGGCTACGAGCAGTACTTC	CASSFSTSGYEQYF
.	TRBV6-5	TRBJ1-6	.	TGTGCCAGCAGTTACACAGGGAATCATAATTCACCCCTCCACTTT	CASSYTGNHNSPLHF
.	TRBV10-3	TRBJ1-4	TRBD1	TGTGCCGCAGGGGACAGGGTAATGAACGAAAAACTGTTTTTT	CAAGDRVMNEKLFF
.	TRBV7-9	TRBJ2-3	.	TGTGCCAGCAGCTTAGTGGGCCGGGAGATCACAGATACGCAGTATTTT	CASSLVGREITDTQYF
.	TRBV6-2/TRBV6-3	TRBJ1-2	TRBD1	TGTGCCAGCAGCAATACTGGGGACAGCTATGGCTACACCTTC	CASSNTGDSYGYTF
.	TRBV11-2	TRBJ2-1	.	TGTGCCAGCAGGACCACGGGATCCTACAATGAGCAGTTCTTC	CASRTTGSYNEQFF
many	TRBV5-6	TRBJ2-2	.	TGTGCCAGCAGCACCTCAGGCGCCGGGGAGCTGTTTTTT	CASSTSGAGELFF
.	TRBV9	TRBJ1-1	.	TGTGCCAGCAGCGTACTAGGGAACACTGAAGCTTTCTTT	CASSVLGNTEAFF
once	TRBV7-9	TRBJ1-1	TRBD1	TGTGCCAGCAGCTTAGCTCCAATCGGTTGGGGACAGGTGAACACTGAAGCTTTCTTT	CASSLAPIGWGQVNTEAFF
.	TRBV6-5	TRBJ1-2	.	TGTGCCAGCAGTTACGGAGGGGCACACGGATATGGCTACACCTTC	CASSYGGAHGYGYTF
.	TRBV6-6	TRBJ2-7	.	TGTGCCAGCAGCCCGTCCGCGATCCCGTCCTACGAGCAGTACTTC	CASSPSAIPSYEQYF
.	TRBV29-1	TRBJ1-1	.	TGCAGCGTGAGCCCCGGGACATACACTGAAGCTTTCTTT	CSVSPGTYTEAFF
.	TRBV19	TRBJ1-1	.	TGTGCCAGCAGTCCCCAGGGATTGAACACTGAAGCTTTCTTT	CASSPQGLNTEAFF
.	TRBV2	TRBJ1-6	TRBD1	TGTGCCAGCAGGGTGGACAGGGGTAATTCACCCCTCCACTTT	CASRVDRGNSPLHF
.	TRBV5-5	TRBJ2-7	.	TGTGCCAGCAGCCTGGGCGGACAGCCCTACGAGCAGTACTTC	CASSLGGQPYEQYF
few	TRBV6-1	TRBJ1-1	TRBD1	TGTGCCAGCAGTGAACCGTACAGGGGGCTGGTAAATGCTGAAGCTTTCTTT	CASSEPYRGLVNAEAFF
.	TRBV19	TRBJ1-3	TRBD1	TGTGCCAGTAGAGACAGGGCTGGAAACACCATATATTTT	CASRDRAGNTIYF
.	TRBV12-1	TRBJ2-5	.	TGTGCCAGCAGCTTGACTAGGGGAGAGACCCAGTACTTC	CASSLTRGETQYF
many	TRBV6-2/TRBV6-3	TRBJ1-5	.	TGTGCCAGCAGTTACATGGACTTGGTTCAGCCCCAGCATTTT	CASSYMDLVQPQHF
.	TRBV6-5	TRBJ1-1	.	TGTGCCAGCAGTTACTCGCCGACTGAAGACACTGAAGCTTTCTTT	CASSYSPTEDTEAFF
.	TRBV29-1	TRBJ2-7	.	TGCAGCGTCCGGAAGCAGGGCCCGGTGGAGCAGTACTTC	CSVRKQGPVEQYF
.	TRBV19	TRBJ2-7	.	TGTGCCAGTAGTACTTTGACAGGACCATTGCCCTACGAGCAGTACTTC	CASSTLTGPLPYEQYF